Listed below are T cell receptor beta chains from one sample, sequenced in a study of shared clonotypes between healthy human individuals. Profiling relied on immunoSEQ multiplex PCR, and the TCRdb table lists in-frame clones only, not all of them. In the table there are a few million clones, just over 90% of which are singletons. Sequenced material: naive CD8+ T cells from PBMCs. The receptors here all came from a man younger than 35 in good health. Some clones in this sample may be carry-over from other donors' samples. Each CDR3 is given with its conserved first and last residue. The D gene is left open where the match is weak. Some rows mark clone size as missing; the rest say once, few, many or name a class of expanded clone.

d_gene	len	j_gene	abundance	v_gene	CDR3nt	CDR3aa
.	21	TRBJ1-2	.	TRBV29-1	TGCAGCGTTGAAGATTTGACCCCCACAAGGTATCGGGCAGGAGGCATCTATGGCTACACCTTC	CSVEDLTPTRYRAGGIYGYTF
TRBD2	21	TRBJ2-1	once	TRBV5-1	TGCGCCAGCAGCTTGTCAATCCAGGGACTAGCGGGAGGGTCTTACAACAATGAGCAGTTCTTC	CASSLSIQGLAGGSYNNEQFF
.	15	TRBJ1-6	.	TRBV4-1	TGCGCCAGCAGCCAAGATACCCGGAATAATTCACCCCTCCACTTT	CASSQDTRNNSPLHF
TRBD2	17	TRBJ2-2	.	TRBV4-3	TGCGCCAGCAGCCAGGCTCCGGGACTAGGGGACACCGGGGAGCTGTTTTTT	CASSQAPGLGDTGELFF
.	12	TRBJ1-1	few	TRBV7-9	TGTGCCAGCAGCTTAGACCCAGCTGAGGCTTTCTTT	CASSLDPAEAFF
.	15	TRBJ2-1	.	TRBV6-5	TGTGCCAGCAGTTACTCAGTAGCCTACTACAATGAGCAGTTCTTC	CASSYSVAYYNEQFF
TRBD1	19	TRBJ1-1	.	TRBV19	TGTGCCAGTAGTATAGACCCCCCCGGGGCAGGGGGCTTCAGCACTGAAGCTTTCTTT	CASSIDPPGAGGFSTEAFF
TRBD2	17	TRBJ2-2	.	TRBV9	TGTGCCAGCAGCGTAGCACGGGCTAGCGGGACCCCCGGGGAGCTGTTTTTT	CASSVARASGTPGELFF
TRBD2	16	TRBJ2-3	.	TRBV29-1	TGCAGCGTTGAAAGGAGCGGGAGGGCCACGGCAGATACGCAGTATTTT	CSVERSGRATADTQYF
.	15	TRBJ1-3	.	TRBV15	TGTGCCACCAGCAGAGACAGGGACTCTGGAAACACCATATATTTT	CATSRDRDSGNTIYF
.	12	TRBJ2-7	.	TRBV27	TGTGCCAGCAGCTTTACAGGAAACGAGCAGTACTTC	CASSFTGNEQYF
.	12	TRBJ2-2	.	TRBV27	TGTGCCAGCAGTTACCCCTCCGGGGAGCTGTTTTTT	CASSYPSGELFF
.	15	TRBJ2-5	once	TRBV5-4	TGTGCCAGCAGCTTATTTGGGGGCCTTCCAGAGACCCAGTACTTC	CASSLFGGLPETQYF
.	14	TRBJ2-7	.	TRBV21-1	TGTGCCAGCAGCAGTACGGGACAGCCCTACGAGCAGTACTTC	CASSSTGQPYEQYF
.	14	TRBJ1-2	.	TRBV7-2	TGTGCCAGCAGCCCGATGGGGGCTTCCTATGGCTACACCTTC	CASSPMGASYGYTF
TRBD1	14	TRBJ1-1	.	TRBV27	TGTGCCAGCAGTGACAGGGGGTGGGGCACTGAAGCTTTCTTT	CASSDRGWGTEAFF
.	11	TRBJ2-1	.	TRBV10-2	TGCGCCAGCAGTGCACGGAATGAGCAGTTCTTC	CASSARNEQFF
TRBD1	16	TRBJ2-5	.	TRBV9	TGTGCCAGCAGCACTAGTAGGACAGGGCGGGGAGAGACCCAGTACTTC	CASSTSRTGRGETQYF
TRBD2	16	TRBJ2-7	.	TRBV7-9	TGTGCCAGCAGCTTAGCGCCGACGGGAGGTGCCTACGAGCAGTACTTC	CASSLAPTGGAYEQYF
TRBD1	16	TRBJ2-7	.	TRBV30	TGTGCCTGGAGCCTACGCGGACAGGGGCGATACGACGAGCAGTACTTC	CAWSLRGQGRYDEQYF
.	16	TRBJ2-3	.	TRBV11-2	TGTGCCAGCAGCTTAGGGTGGGTCCTTAGCACAGATACGCAGTATTTT	CASSLGWVLSTDTQYF
TRBD1	13	TRBJ2-5	.	TRBV10-3	TGTGCCACCGGACAGGGGATTGGGGAGACCCAGTACTTC	CATGQGIGETQYF
.	11	TRBJ2-7	.	TRBV7-9	TGTGCCAGCAGTCTACTCTACGAGCAGTACTTC	CASSLLYEQYF
.	13	TRBJ2-1	.	TRBV29-1	TGCAGCGTTGGGACTACTCTAGGGAATGAGCAGTTCTTC	CSVGTTLGNEQFF
TRBD2	17	TRBJ2-5	.	TRBV9	TGTGCCAGCAGCGTAGGGGTTAAGCGGGAGTACCAAGAGACCCAGTACTTC	CASSVGVKREYQETQYF
.	13	TRBJ2-3	.	TRBV19	TGTGCCAGTTCCGGAGGCCCCCGAGATACGCAGTATTTT	CASSGGPRDTQYF
.	14	TRBJ2-7	.	TRBV7-2	TGTGCCAGCAGCTCTAGGGACGGACCCTACGAGCAGTACTTC	CASSSRDGPYEQYF
.	12	TRBJ2-1	.	TRBV28	TGTGCCAGCAGTTCTCGTACAAATGAGCAGTTCTTC	CASSSRTNEQFF
.	13	TRBJ2-7	once	TRBV9	TGTGCCAGCAGCGGCCAGGGTAGGTACGAGCAGTACTTC	CASSGQGRYEQYF
.	17	TRBJ2-7	.	TRBV5-4	TGTGCCAGCAGCTTGGGTCATAGTCAGCAGGGGCTATACGAGCAGTACTTC	CASSLGHSQQGLYEQYF